This section outlines one T cell receptor beta chain sequence together with its context. Its antigen is as yet unknown. The sample originates from a study of T cell responses to AZD1222 COVID-19 vaccine. The length of the CDR3 is 15 residues. With V trimmed by 2 bases and J by 2 bases, 4 bases remained unmatched. Germline V gene sequence: CDR1 MGHRA, CDR2 YSYEKL. Study-level results: Repertoire sampling happened only post peak T cell response. After two AZD1222 doses, spike-specific TCR breadth and depth rose versus day 0.

Clones were read by immunoSEQ multiplex PCR, and TCRdb kept only the in-frame ones, dropping some. The table lists about 150,000 clones, 75% to 90% of them singletons. This rearrangement joins TRBV4-1 to TRBJ1-2, with TRBD1 identical over 8 bases. The starting material was peripheral blood, obtained 28 days after the second AZD1222 dose. This receptor was taken from an adult who received the AZD1222 COVID-19 vaccine. CDR3 region: CASSQSDRANYGYTF. The CDR3 DNA is TGCGCCAGCAGCCAATCGGACAGGGCCAACTATGGCTACACCTTC.